Below, 20 T cell receptor beta chains from the same sample are listed, as sequenced in a study of breast tumors, draining lymph nodes, adjacent tissues. TCRdb processed the multiplex PCR reads anew with MiXCR; each CDR3 protein has one entry. The table lists 200,000 to 250,000 distinct CDR3 sequences, 30% to 35% of them singletons. Samples came from axillary lymph nodes draining the breast cancer. The sequenced sample consisted of axillary lymph node tissue. These receptors were taken from a female donor with breast cancer. Some clones in this sample may be carry-over from other donors' samples.

The chain is built from TRBV6-5 and TRBJ1-2; D call uncertain. The V gene's germline CDR1 is MNHEY and CDR2 SVGAGI. Trimming took 11 bases from V and 1 from J, leaving 14 bases between them. This CDR3 has 13 residues. For the CDR3, the DNA is TGTGCCCCAAGCCCGGACCTTAACTATGGCTACACCTTC. This gives the protein CAPSPDLNYGYTF.

A remark on this clonotype: A much larger clone is a single base away; this may be a read error. The chain joins TRBV19 to TRBJ1-4, with 8 bases identical to TRBD1. Germline V gives CDR1 LNHDA, CDR2 SQIVND (reference sequence). The CDR3 covers 13 residues. V dropped 4 bases and J dropped 8; count of bases not matched to a gene: 3. Here the CDR3 reads CASSKQGVEKLFF. The CDR3 DNA reads as TGTGCCAGTAGTAAACAGGGGGTAGAAAAACTGTTTTTT.

A remark on this clonotype: Possible read error: a much larger clone is one base away. The V and J genes are TRBV7-3 and TRBJ2-7; 11 nucleotides line up with TRBD2. The CDR3 is made up of 17 amino acids. Per the germline V gene, CDR1 is SGHTA and CDR2 is FQGTGA. CDR3 sequence (DNA): TGTGCCGGCAGCCCCGGGGCTAGCGGGGGGTTCTCCTACGAGCAGTACTTC. It specifies CAGSPGASGGFSYEQYF. Looking up the rest from reference TRBV7-3 and TRBJ2-7 gives the full variable domain: GAGVSQTPSNKVTEKGKYVELRCDPISGHTALYWYRQSLGQGPEFLIYFQGTGAADDSGLPNDRFFAVRPEGSVSTLKIQRTERGDSAVYLCAGSPGASGGFSYEQYFGPGTRLTVT.

This clonotype was seen a few times. The chain carries TRBV27 and TRBJ1-2, with a tentative D call TRBD1 (6 bases). CDR1 is MNHEY and CDR2 is SMNVEV in the germline V gene (reference sequence). The CDR3 length is 15 residues. The V gene lost 5 bases and the J gene lost 3 bases, with 16 bases spanning the gap. DNA for the CDR3: TGTGCCAGCAGTCCAAAAATCGGACAGCACTATGGCTACACCTTC. Protein sequence: CASSPKIGQHYGYTF.

This clonotype was seen only a few times. This chain uses TRBV6-2 or TRBV6-3 with TRBJ1-2; D is possibly TRBD1 (6 bases). Germline V gene lookup returns CDR1 MNHEY and CDR2 SVGEGT. The V end was cut by 2 bases, the J end by 3 bases, with 22 bases between. This CDR3 comprises 18 residues. The CDR3 DNA reads TGTGCCAGCAGTTACCCGAGGGCGATATCGGGGGGCCACTATGGCTACACCTTC. Its translation: CASSYPRAISGGHYGYTF.

This clonotype was observed a few times. The chain employs TRBV27 and TRBJ2-1, with TRBD1 matching over 7 bases. The J segment lost 0 bases and the V segment lost 9 bases, leaving 14 bases of the junction unmatched. Germline CDR1 MNHEY, CDR2 SMNVEV (reference sequence). The CDR3 length is 17 residues. The CDR3 sequence is CASRNSGQTGSYNEQFF. Here the CDR3 DNA reads TGTGCCAGTAGAAACTCGGGACAGACTGGCTCCTACAATGAGCAGTTCTTC.

This clonotype was seen repeatedly, ten times or more. The V call is TRBV25-1, the J call TRBJ2-1; TRBD2 matches 8 bases. There are 17 residues in the CDR3. The V gene end was trimmed by 3 bases and the J gene end by 5 bases; junction bases not matched to a gene: 12. Germline CDR1 and CDR2: MGHDK and SYGVNS. CDR3 nucleotides: TGTGCCAGCAGTGACCTCCGGAGCGGGAGTTCCCACAATGAGCAGTTCTTC. Translating gives CASSDLRSGSSHNEQFF.

Many counts were recorded for this clonotype. A much larger clonotype is one base distant, so this may be a read error. The chain is built from TRBV7-6 and TRBJ2-5; the match to TRBD1 covers 7 bases. The CDR3 is 15 amino acids. Germline CDR1 and CDR2: SGHVS and FNYEAQ. The DNA of the CDR3 is TGTGCCAGCAGCTTAGATGGAACAGGGGAAGAGACCCAGCACTTC. Translating gives CASSLDGTGEETQHF.

This clonotype was observed at least ten times. This sequence joins TRBV20-1 and TRBJ2-7; weak D call: TRBD2 (6 bases). CDR1 is DFQATT, CDR2 SNEGSKA, per germline (reference sequence). The V gene lost 3 bases and the J gene lost 6 bases, with 15 bases spanning the gap. This CDR3 comprises 13 residues. CDR3 loop: CSASGGMGGEQYF. As DNA, the CDR3 is TGCAGTGCTAGTGGCGGGATGGGCGGCGAGCAGTACTTC.

This clonotype occurred many times. The chain couples TRBV11-2 to TRBJ2-1; D gene ambiguous. Deletions cut 5 bases from V and 10 bases from J, with 21 bases between. Germline V gene data show CDR1 as SGHAT and CDR2 as FQNNGV. The CDR3 is made up of 15 amino acids. The CDR3 nucleotides read TGTGCCAGCAGCGCTACCACCCCCAACCTTAACGAGCAGTTCTTC. Translation: CASSATTPNLNEQFF.

The V gene is TRBV12-3 or TRBV12-4, the J gene TRBJ1-6; 12 bases are shared with TRBD1. V trimming: 3 bases; J trimming: 12 bases; junction bases outside the gene matches: 6. The CDR3 extends over 15 amino acids. Here the CDR3 DNA reads TGTGCCAGCAGTTTTTGGGACAGGGGGCGCGGACCCCTCCACTTT. Translation gives CASSFWDRGRGPLHF.

The table lists this clonotype with many counts. The chain is built from TRBV24-1 and TRBJ2-7, with 7 positions matching TRBD1. Trimming at V came to 12 bases and at J to 0 bases, leaving 4 bases not matched to a gene. The germline V gene has CDR1 KGHDR and CDR2 SFDVKD. The CDR3 consists of 12 residues. CDR3 nucleotide sequence: TGTGCCGCCGGGGACAGCTCCTACGAGCAGTACTTC. It is translated as CAAGDSSYEQYF.

Turning to this clonotype: This may stem from a read error, because a much larger clone lies one nucleotide away. The genes are TRBV6-1 and TRBJ1-2; 10 nucleotides align to TRBD1. Germline CDR1 reads MNHNS; CDR2 reads SASEGT. The CDR3 loop spans 15 amino acids. Trimming at V came to 5 bases and at J to 3 bases, leaving 6 bases not matched to a gene. The CDR3 nucleotides read TGTGCCAGCAGTCATATCGGGACAGGGGACTATGGCTACACCTTC. It specifies CASSHIGTGDYGYTF.

Many counts were recorded for this clonotype. V gene TRBV2 combines with J gene TRBJ2-7; 10 positions match TRBD1. The V gene end was trimmed by 11 bases and the J gene end by 2 bases; junction bases not matched to a gene: 6. The CDR3 consists of 13 residues. From germline, CDR1 is SNHLY and CDR2 FYNNEI. The CDR3 sequence: CAGSGTGAYEQYF. CDR3 nucleotide sequence: TGTGCCGGTTCCGGGACAGGGGCCTACGAGCAGTACTTC. Full variable domain (missing parts from reference TRBV2 and TRBJ2-7): EPEVTQTPSHQVTQMGQEVILRCVPISNHLYFYWYRQILGQKVEFLVSFYNNEISEKSEIFDDQFSVERPDGSNFTLKIRSTKLEDSAMYFCAGSGTGAYEQYFGPGTRLTVT.

This clonotype occurred many times. The chain combines TRBV20-1 with TRBJ2-4, with D perhaps TRBD2 (5 bases). The CDR3 has 14 amino acids. Trimming took 5 bases from V and 0 from J, leaving 11 bases between them. Germline values: CDR1 DFQATT, CDR2 SNEGSKA (reference sequence). The CDR3, as DNA: TGCAGTGCTGACTACGGGGTAGCCAAAAACATTCAGTACTTC. This sequence encodes CSADYGVAKNIQYF.

This clonotype was found many times. A much larger clone differs by one base, so this may be a read error. The chain combines TRBV20-1 with TRBJ1-2, with 8 bases that match TRBD1. The CDR3 is 16 amino acids. V shed 0 bases, J shed 4 bases, and the junction held 10 bases outside the gene matches. Germline CDR1 is DFQATT and CDR2 is SNEGSKA (reference sequence). This chain's CDR3 is CSARDRAGGTSYGYTF. CDR3 DNA: TGCAGTGCTAGAGATCGGGCAGGGGGCACTTCCTATGGCTACACCTTC.

The genes are TRBV27 and TRBJ2-7; TRBD2 agrees at 7 bases. J lost 1 base, V lost 5 bases, and 8 bases had no gene match. Looked up from germline, CDR1 is MNHEY and CDR2 is SMNVEV (reference sequence). The CDR3 consists of 15 residues. Here the CDR3 reads CASSLGLEGSYEQYF. CDR3 sequence (DNA): TGTGCCAGCAGTCTAGGACTAGAAGGGTCCTACGAGCAGTACTTC.

This clonotype was counted between two and nine times. CDR3 sequence: CASGLVLGGGPTNEQFF. CDR3 coding DNA: TGTGCTAGTGGTTTGGTACTTGGGGGAGGGCCCACAAATGAGCAGTTCTTC. The chain links TRBV12-5 to TRBJ2-1; 7 positions agree with TRBD2. Germline V lookup: CDR1 LGHNT, CDR2 FRNRAP. CDR3 size: 17 residues. Trimming removed 0 bases from V and 7 bases from J; junction bases left unmatched: 12.

CDR3 in amino acids: CASSLSGGNSPLHF. As DNA, the CDR3 is TGTGCCAGCAGTTTATCAGGGGGCAATTCACCCCTCCACTTT. The chain joins TRBV27 to TRBJ1-6; 7 bases are shared with TRBD1. After removal of 0 bases from V and 7 bases from J, the junction contained 0 bases not matched to a gene. There are 14 residues in the CDR3. Per the germline V gene, CDR1 is MNHEY and CDR2 is SMNVEV (reference sequence).

This clonotype was observed at least ten times. The rearrangement joins TRBV9 to TRBJ2-5; either TRBD1 or TRBD2 may supply D (6 bases each). Trimming took 3 bases from V and 1 from J, leaving 16 bases between them. Germline V gives CDR1 SGDLS, CDR2 YYNGEE. CDR3 size: 16 residues. CDR3 region: CASSAGARGGQETQYF. The CDR3, as DNA: TGTGCCAGCAGCGCAGGGGCTAGGGGAGGCCAAGAGACCCAGTACTTC.